These 3 T cell receptor beta chains were all obtained from the same sample, sequenced in a study of blood T cell repertoires in COVID-19. Clones were read by immunoSEQ multiplex PCR, and TCRdb kept only the in-frame ones, dropping some. The table lists more than 450,000 clones, approximately 86% of them singletons. Sequencing input: PBMCs or T cells enriched from blood (not recorded which). The receptors shown here come from a woman between 18 and 29 years old who had recovered from COVID-19.

The chain joins TRBV5-1 to TRBJ1-3, with a tentative D call TRBD1 (5 bases). Germline V gene sequence: CDR1 SGHRS, CDR2 YFSETQ. The CDR3 runs 19 residues. The ends were cut back, 4 bases at V and 0 bases at J, with 23 bases in the middle. CDR3 bases: TGCGCCAGCAGCCTGACAGTTAGCCACTCAACCCGCTCTGGAAACACCATATATTTT. It specifies CASSLTVSHSTRSGNTIYF.

The chain couples TRBV30 to TRBJ1-6, with TRBD1 as a possible D gene (5 bases). CDR3 length equals 14 residues. The V gene's germline CDR1 is GTSNPN and CDR2 SVGIG (reference sequence). Trimming stripped 5 bases from V and 4 bases from J, with 12 bases between. The CDR3 loop reads CAWQGRSYNSPLHF. The CDR3 nucleotides read TGTGCCTGGCAGGGCAGGTCTTATAATTCACCCCTCCACTTT.

This clone was observed once. V gene TRBV7-9 combines with J gene TRBJ1-1; D might be TRBD1 (6 bases). V was clipped by 5 bases and J by 3 bases, with 19 bases between them. Germline CDR1 and CDR2: SEHNR and FQNEAQ (reference sequence). The CDR3 totals 16 residues. The CDR3 loop is CASSPRGAGKDTEAFF. CDR3 sequence (DNA): TGTGCCAGCAGCCCACGGGGGGCAGGGAAGGACACTGAAGCTTTCTTT. Filled out from reference TRBV7-9 and TRBJ1-1, the complete variable domain reads DTGVSQNPRHKITKRGQNVTFRCDPISEHNRLYWYRQTLGQGPEFLTYFQNEAQLEKSRLLSDRFSAERPKGSFSTLEIQRTEQGDSAMYLCASSPRGAGKDTEAFFGQGTRLTVV.